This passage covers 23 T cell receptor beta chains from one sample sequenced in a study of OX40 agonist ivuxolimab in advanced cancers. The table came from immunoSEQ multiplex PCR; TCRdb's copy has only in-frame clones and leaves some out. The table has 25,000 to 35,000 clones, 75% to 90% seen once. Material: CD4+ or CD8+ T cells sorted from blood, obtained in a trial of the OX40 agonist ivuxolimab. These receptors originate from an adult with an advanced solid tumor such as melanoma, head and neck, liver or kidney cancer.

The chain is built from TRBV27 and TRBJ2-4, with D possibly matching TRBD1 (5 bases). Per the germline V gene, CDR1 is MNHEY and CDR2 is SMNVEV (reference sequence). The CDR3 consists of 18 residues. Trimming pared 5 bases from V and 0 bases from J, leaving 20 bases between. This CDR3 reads CASSPTWLGPLAKNIQYF. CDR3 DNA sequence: TGTGCCAGCAGTCCCACCTGGTTGGGGCCCCTAGCCAAAAACATTCAGTACTTC.

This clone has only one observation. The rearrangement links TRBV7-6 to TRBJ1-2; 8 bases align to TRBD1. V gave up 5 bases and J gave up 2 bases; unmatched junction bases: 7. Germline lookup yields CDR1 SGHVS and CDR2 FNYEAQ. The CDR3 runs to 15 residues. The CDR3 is CASSTRQGRNYGYTF. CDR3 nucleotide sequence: TGTGCCAGCAGCACCAGACAGGGGCGAAACTATGGCTACACCTTC. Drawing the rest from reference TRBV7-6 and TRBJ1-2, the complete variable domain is GAGVSQSPRYKVTKRGQDVALRCDPISGHVSLYWYRQALGQGPEFLTYFNYEAQQDKSGLPNDRFSAERPEGSISTLTIQRTEQRDSAMYRCASSTRQGRNYGYTFGSGTRLTVV.

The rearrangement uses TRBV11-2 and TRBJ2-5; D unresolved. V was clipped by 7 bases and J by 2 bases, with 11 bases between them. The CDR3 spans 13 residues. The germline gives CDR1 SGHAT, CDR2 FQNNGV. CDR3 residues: CASMGRRQETQYF. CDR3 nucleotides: TGTGCCAGCATGGGAAGGAGACAAGAGACCCAGTACTTC. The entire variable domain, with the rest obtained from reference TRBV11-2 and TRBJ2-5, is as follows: EAGVAQSPRYKIIEKRQSVAFWCNPISGHATLYWYQQILGQGPKLLIQFQNNGVVDDSQLPKDRFSAERLKGVDSTLKIQPAKLEDSAVYLCASMGRRQETQYFGPGTRLLVL.

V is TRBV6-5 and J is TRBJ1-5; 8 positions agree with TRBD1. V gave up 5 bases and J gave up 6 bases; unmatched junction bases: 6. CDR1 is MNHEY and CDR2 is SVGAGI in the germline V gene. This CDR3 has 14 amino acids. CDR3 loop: CASSEGTGLQPQHF. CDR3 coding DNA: TGTGCCAGCAGTGAAGGGACAGGCCTTCAGCCCCAGCATTTT.

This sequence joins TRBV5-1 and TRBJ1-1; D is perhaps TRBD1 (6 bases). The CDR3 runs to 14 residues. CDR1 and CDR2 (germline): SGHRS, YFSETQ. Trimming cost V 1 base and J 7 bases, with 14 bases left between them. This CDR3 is CASSLPGANLEAFF. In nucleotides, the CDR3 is TGCGCCAGCAGCTTGCCAGGGGCCAACCTTGAAGCTTTCTTT. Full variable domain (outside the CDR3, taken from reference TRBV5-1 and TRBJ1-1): KAGVTQTPRYLIKTRGQQVTLSCSPISGHRSVSWYQQTPGQGLQFLFEYFSETQRNKGNFPGRFSGRQFSNSRSEMNVSTLELGDSALYLCASSLPGANLEAFFGQGTRLTVV.

CDR3 residues: CASSSRDFSYNEQFF. As DNA, the CDR3 is TGTGCCAGCAGCTCCCGGGACTTCTCCTACAATGAGCAGTTCTTC. The rearrangement uses TRBV7-9 and TRBJ2-1, with D tentatively TRBD2 (6 bases). Germline values: CDR1 SEHNR, CDR2 FQNEAQ (reference sequence). This CDR3 spans 15 amino acids. V was cut by 4 bases and J by 0 bases, with 10 bases left in between.

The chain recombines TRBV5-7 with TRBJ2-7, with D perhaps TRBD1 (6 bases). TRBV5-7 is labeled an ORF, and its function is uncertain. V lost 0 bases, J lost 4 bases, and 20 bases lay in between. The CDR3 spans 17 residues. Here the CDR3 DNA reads TGTGCCAGCAGCTTGGCTAAGGGGCAACAGGGAGAGTACGAGCAGTACTTC. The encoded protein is CASSLAKGQQGEYEQYF.

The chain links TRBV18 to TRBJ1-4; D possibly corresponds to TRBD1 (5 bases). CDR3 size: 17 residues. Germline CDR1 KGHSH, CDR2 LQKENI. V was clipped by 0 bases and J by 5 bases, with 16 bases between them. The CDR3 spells CASSPPLFRDGNEKLFF. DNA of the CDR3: TGTGCCAGCTCACCACCGCTCTTCAGGGACGGGAATGAAAAACTGTTTTTT. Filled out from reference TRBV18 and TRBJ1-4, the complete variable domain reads NAGVMQNPRHLVRRRGQEARLRCSPMKGHSHVYWYRQLPEEGLKFMVYLQKENIIDESGMPKERFSAEFPKEGPSILRIQQVVRGDSAAYFCASSPPLFRDGNEKLFFGSGTQLSVL.

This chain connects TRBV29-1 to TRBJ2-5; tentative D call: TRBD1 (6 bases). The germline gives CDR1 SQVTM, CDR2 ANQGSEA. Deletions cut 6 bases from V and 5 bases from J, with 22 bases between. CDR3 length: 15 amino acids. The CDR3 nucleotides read TGCAGCGTCGTAGACAGGAGAACGTTCGGGGAGACCCAGTACTTC. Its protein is CSVVDRRTFGETQYF.

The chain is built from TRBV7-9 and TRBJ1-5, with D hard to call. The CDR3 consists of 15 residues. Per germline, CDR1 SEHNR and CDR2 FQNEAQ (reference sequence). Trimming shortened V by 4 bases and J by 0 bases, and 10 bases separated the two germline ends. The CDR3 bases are TGTGCCAGCAGCTCTGAGGCAGTTAGCAATCAGCCCCAGCATTTT. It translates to CASSSEAVSNQPQHF. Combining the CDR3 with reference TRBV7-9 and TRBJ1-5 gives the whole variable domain DTGVSQNPRHKITKRGQNVTFRCDPISEHNRLYWYRQTLGQGPEFLTYFQNEAQLEKSRLLSDRFSAERPKGSFSTLEIQRTEQGDSAMYLCASSSEAVSNQPQHFGDGTRLSIL.

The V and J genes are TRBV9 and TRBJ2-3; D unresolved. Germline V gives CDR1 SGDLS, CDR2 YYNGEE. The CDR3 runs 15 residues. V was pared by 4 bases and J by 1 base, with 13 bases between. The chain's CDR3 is CASSPQPRGTDTQYF. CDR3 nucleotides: TGTGCCAGCAGCCCCCAACCTAGGGGCACAGATACGCAGTATTTT. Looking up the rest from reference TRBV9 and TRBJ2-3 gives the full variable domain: DSGVTQTPKHLITATGQRVTLRCSPRSGDLSVYWYQQSLDQGLQFLIQYYNGEERAKGNILERFSAQQFPDLHSELNLSSLELGDSALYFCASSPQPRGTDTQYFGPGTRLTVL.

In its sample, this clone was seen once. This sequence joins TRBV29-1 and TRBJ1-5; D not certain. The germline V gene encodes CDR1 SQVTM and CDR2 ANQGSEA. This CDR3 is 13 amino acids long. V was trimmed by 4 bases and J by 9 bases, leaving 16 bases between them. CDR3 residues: CSVVDPVVGPQHF. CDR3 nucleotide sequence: TGCAGCGTTGTTGACCCGGTCGTGGGGCCCCAGCATTTT.

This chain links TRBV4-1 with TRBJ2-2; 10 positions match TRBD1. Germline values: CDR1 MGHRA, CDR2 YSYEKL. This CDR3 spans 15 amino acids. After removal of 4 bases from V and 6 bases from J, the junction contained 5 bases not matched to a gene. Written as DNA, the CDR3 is TGCGCCAGCAGCCCCGGGACAGGGGTCTCCGGGGAGCTGTTTTTT. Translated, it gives CASSPGTGVSGELFF.

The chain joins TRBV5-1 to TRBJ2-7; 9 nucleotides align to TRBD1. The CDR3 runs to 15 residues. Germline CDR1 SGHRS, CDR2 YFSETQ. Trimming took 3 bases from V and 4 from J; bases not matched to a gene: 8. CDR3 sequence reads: CASSSTGTGFYEQYF. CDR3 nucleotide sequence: TGCGCCAGCAGCTCGACCGGGACAGGGTTTTACGAGCAGTACTTC.

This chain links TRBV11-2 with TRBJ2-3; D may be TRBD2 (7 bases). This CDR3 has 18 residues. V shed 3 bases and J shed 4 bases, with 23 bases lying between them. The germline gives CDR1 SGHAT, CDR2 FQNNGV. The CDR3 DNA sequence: TGTGCCAGCAGCTTTAGTATCGCTGCGGGGGCGATAGCAGATACGCAGTATTTT. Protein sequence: CASSFSIAAGAIADTQYF.

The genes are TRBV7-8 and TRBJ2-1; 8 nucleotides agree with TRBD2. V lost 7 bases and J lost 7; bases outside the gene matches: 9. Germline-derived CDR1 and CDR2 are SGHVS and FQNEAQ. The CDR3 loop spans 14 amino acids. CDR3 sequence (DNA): TGTGCCAGCACCTTGCGGGGGGCCGAAAATGAGCAGTTCTTC. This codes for CASTLRGAENEQFF.

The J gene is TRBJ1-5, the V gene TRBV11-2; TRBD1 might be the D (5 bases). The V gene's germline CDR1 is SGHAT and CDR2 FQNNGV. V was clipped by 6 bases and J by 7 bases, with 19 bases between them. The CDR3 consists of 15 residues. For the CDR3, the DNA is TGTGCCAGCAGTTATGGGTGGGGCGAGGTACAGCCCCAGCATTTT. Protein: CASSYGWGEVQPQHF.

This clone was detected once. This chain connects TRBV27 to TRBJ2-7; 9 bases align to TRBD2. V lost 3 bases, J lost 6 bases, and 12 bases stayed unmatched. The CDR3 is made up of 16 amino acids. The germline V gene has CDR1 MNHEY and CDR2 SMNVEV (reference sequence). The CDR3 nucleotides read TGTGCCAGCAGTTTTTTGGCGGGAGGGCCGGGAGGCGAGCAGTACTTC. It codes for CASSFLAGGPGGEQYF.

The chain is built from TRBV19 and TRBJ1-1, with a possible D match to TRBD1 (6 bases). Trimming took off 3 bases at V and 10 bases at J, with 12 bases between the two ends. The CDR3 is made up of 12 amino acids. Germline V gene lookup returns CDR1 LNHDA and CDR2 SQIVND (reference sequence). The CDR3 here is CASSITGPRAFF. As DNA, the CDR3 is TGTGCCAGTAGTATCACAGGGCCTCGAGCTTTCTTT.

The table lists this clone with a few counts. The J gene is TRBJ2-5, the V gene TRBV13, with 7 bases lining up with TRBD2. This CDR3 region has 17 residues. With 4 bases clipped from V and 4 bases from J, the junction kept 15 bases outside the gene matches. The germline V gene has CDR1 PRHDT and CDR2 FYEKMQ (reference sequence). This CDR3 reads CASSYGPMGGPLETQYF. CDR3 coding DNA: TGTGCCAGCAGCTACGGGCCCATGGGAGGGCCCCTAGAGACCCAGTACTTC.

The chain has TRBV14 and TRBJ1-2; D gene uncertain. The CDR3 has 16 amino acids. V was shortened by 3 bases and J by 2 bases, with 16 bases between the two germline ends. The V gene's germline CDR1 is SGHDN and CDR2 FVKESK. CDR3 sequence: CASSHHKTTANYGYTF. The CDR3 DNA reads TGTGCCAGCAGCCACCACAAAACAACAGCCAACTATGGCTACACCTTC.

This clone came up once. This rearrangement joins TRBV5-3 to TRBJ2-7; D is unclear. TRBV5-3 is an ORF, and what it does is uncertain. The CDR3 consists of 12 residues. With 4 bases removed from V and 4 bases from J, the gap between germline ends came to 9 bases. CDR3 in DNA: TGTGCCAGAAGCCGAGACTGGTACGAGCAGTACTTC. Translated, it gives CARSRDWYEQYF.

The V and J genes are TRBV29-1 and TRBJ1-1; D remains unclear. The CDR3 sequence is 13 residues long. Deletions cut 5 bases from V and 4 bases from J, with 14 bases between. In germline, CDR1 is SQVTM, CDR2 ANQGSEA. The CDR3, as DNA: TGCAGCGTTTTTGTGCCTGAGACCACTGAAGCTTTCTTT. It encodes CSVFVPETTEAFF.